Following are 28 T cell receptor beta chains from one sample sequenced in a study of T cell changes during pregnancy in multiple sclerosis. Data came from immunoSEQ multiplex PCR; TCRdb stores just in-frame clones and leaves some out. Among about 58,000 clones listed, roughly 93% were seen once. The sample was CD8+ T cells from peripheral blood mononuclear cells, taken in the second trimester of pregnancy. The source is a female donor with multiple sclerosis, enrolled in a pregnancy study.

The rearrangement links TRBV5-4 to TRBJ2-7; no firm D call. The germline CDR1 and CDR2 sequences are SGHNT and YYREEE (reference sequence). This CDR3 region has 12 residues. V was shortened by 3 bases and J by 5 bases, with 9 bases between the two germline ends. This CDR3 reads CASSSLQNEQYF. The CDR3 DNA sequence: TGTGCCAGCAGCTCCCTCCAGAACGAGCAGTACTTC.

The chain carries TRBV15 and TRBJ2-7, with TRBD2 as a possible D gene (7 bases). CDR3 length: 15 amino acids. The germline CDR1 and CDR2 sequences are LNHNV and YYDKDF (reference sequence). With 3 bases removed from V and 5 bases from J, the gap between germline ends came to 17 bases. The CDR3 coding sequence is TGTGCCACCAGCAGCTACCGCTCGGGGGGCCACGAGCAGTACTTC. This codes for CATSSYRSGGHEQYF.

The J gene is TRBJ2-6, the V gene TRBV27, with D uncertain. V was cut by 6 bases and J by 8 bases, with 8 bases left in between. Germline assignment: CDR1 MNHEY and CDR2 SMNVEV (reference sequence). The CDR3 consists of 12 residues. The CDR3 DNA is TGTGCCAGCAGGACAATGTCCAACGTCCTGACTTTC. It specifies CASRTMSNVLTF.

The chain uses TRBV5-1 and TRBJ2-7, with 10 bases fitting TRBD1. This CDR3 has 17 residues. Germline V gives CDR1 SGHRS, CDR2 YFSETQ. The trim removed 0 bases at V and 3 bases at J, leaving 9 bases unmatched. CDR3 sequence (DNA): TGCGCCAGCAGCTTGGGCCCCCGGGACAGGGGAATCTACGAGCAGTACTTC. This sequence encodes CASSLGPRDRGIYEQYF.

V gene TRBV27 combines with J gene TRBJ1-4; 11 bases fit TRBD1. J was trimmed by 4 bases and V by 6 bases; bases with no gene match: 4. CDR3 length: 15 residues. In germline, CDR1 is MNHEY, CDR2 SMNVEV (reference sequence). CDR3: CASSQGQGVNEKLFF. The CDR3 nucleotides read TGTGCCAGCAGCCAGGGACAGGGGGTTAATGAAAAACTGTTTTTT.

The chain uses TRBV13 and TRBJ2-4, with TRBD2 identical over 8 bases. V trimming: 0 bases; J trimming: 8 bases; junction bases outside the gene matches: 9. Germline V lookup: CDR1 PRHDT, CDR2 FYEKMQ (reference sequence). The CDR3 has 16 residues. This CDR3 is CASSLGRRGELDIQYF. The CDR3, as DNA: TGTGCCAGCAGCTTAGGCCGGCGGGGGGAGTTAGACATTCAGTACTTC.

This rearrangement joins TRBV9 to TRBJ1-1, with a weak D call TRBD1 (6 bases). This CDR3 spans 13 amino acids. Germline CDR1 and CDR2: SGDLS and YYNGEE. The germline V and J ends were trimmed by 8 bases and 0 bases, with 11 bases remaining between them. CDR3 sequence (DNA): TGTGCCAGTCAGGGACAACTGAACACTGAAGCTTTCTTT. Its translation is CASQGQLNTEAFF.

V gene TRBV19 combines with J gene TRBJ2-7; maybe TRBD2 (5 bases). Germline V gene sequence: CDR1 LNHDA, CDR2 SQIVND (reference sequence). The CDR3 contains 17 residues. Between the trimmed V and J ends, which lost 3 bases and 2 bases, there was a span of 20 bases. The CDR3: CASSMGMNRDKPYEQYF. DNA of the CDR3: TGTGCCAGTAGTATGGGCATGAATCGGGATAAACCCTACGAGCAGTACTTC. Filled out from reference TRBV19 and TRBJ2-7, the complete variable domain reads DGGITQSPKYLFRKEGQNVTLSCEQNLNHDAMYWYRQDPGQGLRLIYYSQIVNDFQKGDIAEGYSVSREKKESFPLTVTSAQKNPTAFYLCASSMGMNRDKPYEQYFGPGTRLTVT.

The chain uses TRBV7-9 and TRBJ1-2; the match to TRBD1 covers 9 bases. The CDR3 totals 17 residues. Germline V gene lookup returns CDR1 SEHNR and CDR2 FQNEAQ (reference sequence). The junction had 18 bases not matched to a gene; V was cut back by 5 bases and J by 8 bases. CDR3 nucleotide sequence: TGTGCCAGCAGCGGTCCGGGACAGGGATTGCCAGGGCGGGGCTACACCTTC. This codes for CASSGPGQGLPGRGYTF.

V usage is TRBV7-8 and J usage is TRBJ2-3; D uncertain. This CDR3 spans 15 amino acids. The V end lost 1 base, the J end lost 2 bases, and 10 bases lay between the germline ends. The germline gives CDR1 SGHVS, CDR2 FQNEAQ. The CDR3: CASSLVAGATDTQYF. For the CDR3, the DNA is TGTGCCAGCAGCTTAGTTGCCGGAGCCACAGATACGCAGTATTTT. Drawing the rest from reference TRBV7-8 and TRBJ2-3, the complete variable domain is GAGVSQSPRYKVAKRGQDVALRCDPISGHVSLFWYQQALGQGPEFLTYFQNEAQLDKSGLPSDRFFAERPEGSVSTLKIQRTQQEDSAVYLCASSLVAGATDTQYFGPGTRLTVL.

The rearrangement uses TRBV7-3 and TRBJ2-7, with 8 bases identical to TRBD1. V was pared by 5 bases and J by 6 bases, with 6 bases of the junction left unmatched. CDR1 is SGHTA and CDR2 is FQGTGA in the germline V gene. This CDR3 has 13 amino acids. The CDR3 region is CASSTGQGSEQYF. For the CDR3, the DNA is TGTGCCAGCAGCACCGGACAGGGAAGCGAGCAGTACTTC. The full variable domain, its missing parts supplied by reference TRBV7-3 and TRBJ2-7, is GAGVSQTPSNKVTEKGKYVELRCDPISGHTALYWYRQSLGQGPEFLIYFQGTGAADDSGLPNDRFFAVRPEGSVSTLKIQRTERGDSAVYLCASSTGQGSEQYFGPGTRLTVT.

This chain uses TRBV28 with TRBJ2-7; 12 nucleotides align to TRBD2. V shed 6 bases, J shed 2 bases, and the junction held 5 bases outside the gene matches. Germline assignment: CDR1 MDHEN and CDR2 SYDVKM. There are 15 residues in the CDR3. For the CDR3, the DNA is TGTGCCAGCAGCAGACTAGCGGGAGCCCCCTACGAGCAGTACTTC. This encodes CASSRLAGAPYEQYF.

This clone is medium-sized within its sample. This rearrangement joins TRBV28 to TRBJ2-7; possible D gene TRBD1, 6 bases. Deletions cut 5 bases from V and 6 bases from J, with 20 bases between. CDR1 and CDR2 from the germline V gene are MDHEN and SYDVKM. The CDR3 is made up of 15 amino acids. CDR3 nucleotides: TGTGCCAGCAGTACAGGGATAGCTTCGTGGGGCGAGCAGTACTTC. Translating it yields CASSTGIASWGEQYF.

This sequence joins TRBV12-5 and TRBJ2-7; perhaps TRBD1 as D (6 bases). CDR1 is LGHNT, CDR2 FRNRAP, per germline. The CDR3 totals 13 residues. Trimming pared 2 bases from V and 4 bases from J, leaving 9 bases between. As DNA, the CDR3 is TGTGCTAGTGGTTTGTTCGACAGGTACGAGCAGTACTTC. Protein product: CASGLFDRYEQYF.

This clone occurred once. The V gene is TRBV5-1, the J gene TRBJ2-1, with D possibly matching TRBD2 (6 bases). The CDR3 covers 17 residues. V was pared by 4 bases and J by 3 bases, with 20 bases between. Germline V CDR1 and CDR2: SGHRS, YFSETQ. For the CDR3, the DNA is TGCGCCAGCAGCCCTTGGCGGGTGGGGGGAGGCTACAATGAGCAGTTCTTC. It specifies CASSPWRVGGGYNEQFF.

The chain has TRBV11-2 and TRBJ2-3, with 8 bases matching TRBD2. From germline, CDR1 is SGHAT and CDR2 FQNNGV. The CDR3 consists of 18 residues. With V trimmed by 3 bases and J by 0 bases, 11 bases remained unmatched. The CDR3 nucleotides read TGTGCCAGCAGCTTCTGGGGTTTAGCGGGGTCTAGCACAGATACGCAGTATTTT. This codes for CASSFWGLAGSSTDTQYF.

This clone was counted only a few times. The chain links TRBV2 to TRBJ1-6; D might be TRBD1 (5 bases). V lost 3 bases and J 5 bases, leaving 20 bases between the germline ends. Germline V CDR1 and CDR2: SNHLY, FYNNEI. This CDR3 is built from 18 residues. The CDR3: CASSDGPGGTENNSPLHF. The CDR3 DNA reads as TGTGCCAGCAGTGATGGACCCGGGGGAACGGAAAATAATTCACCCCTCCACTTT.

A note on this clone: The same CDR3 arises from other DNA sequences in this sample as well. The V call is TRBV9, the J call TRBJ2-2; tentatively, D is TRBD2 (5 bases). Trimming removed 1 base from V and 8 bases from J, with 6 bases in between. Germline CDR1 and CDR2: SGDLS and YYNGEE. CDR3 length equals 12 residues. CDR3 amino acids: CASSVRGGELFF. The CDR3 DNA follows: TGTGCCAGCAGCGTACGGGGAGGGGAGCTGTTTTTT. The variable domain in full, with the rest retrieved from reference TRBV9 and TRBJ2-2, is DSGVTQTPKHLITATGQRVTLRCSPRSGDLSVYWYQQSLDQGLQFLIQYYNGEERAKGNILERFSAQQFPDLHSELNLSSLELGDSALYFCASSVRGGELFFGEGSRLTVL.

J is TRBJ2-7 and V is TRBV19, with D possibly TRBD2 on 6 matching bases. The CDR3 length is 15 residues. From germline, CDR1 is LNHDA and CDR2 SQIVND (reference sequence). Trimming left V 6 bases short and J 0 bases short, with 15 bases between. This chain's CDR3 is CASSGGADSSYEQYF. CDR3 DNA: TGTGCCAGTAGCGGGGGAGCCGACAGCTCCTACGAGCAGTACTTC.

The chain carries TRBV7-9 and TRBJ2-3; TRBD2 matches at 14 bases. Germline V gene data show CDR1 as SEHNR and CDR2 as FQNEAQ (reference sequence). Trimming at V came to 5 bases and at J to 5 bases, leaving 9 bases not matched to a gene. The CDR3 totals 17 residues. The CDR3 region is CASSPRLAGGRGDTQYF. The DNA for the CDR3 is TGTGCCAGCAGCCCCCGACTAGCGGGGGGGCGGGGAGATACGCAGTATTTT.

The chain employs TRBV27 and TRBJ1-1; D unclear. Germline-derived CDR1 and CDR2 are MNHEY and SMNVEV (reference sequence). The CDR3 is 14 residues long. V lost 6 bases and J lost 1, with 12 bases in between. CDR3 region: CASSVRPGNTEAFF. For the CDR3, the DNA is TGTGCCAGCAGCGTAAGGCCAGGGAACACTGAAGCTTTCTTT.

The sample holds one count of this clone. The rearrangement joins TRBV9 to TRBJ2-7, with 8 nucleotides matching TRBD2. Germline trimming cut 3 bases from V and 2 bases from J; bases unmatched to any gene: 4. The CDR3 totals 14 residues. Looked up from germline, CDR1 is SGDLS and CDR2 is YYNGEE. CDR3 sequence: CASSGSGAPYEQYF. Written as DNA, the CDR3 is TGTGCCAGCAGCGGTAGCGGGGCCCCCTACGAGCAGTACTTC.

This clone appeared a single time. The V call is TRBV7-9, the J call TRBJ2-1, with 9 bases identical to TRBD2. Trimming took 6 bases from V and 7 from J; bases not matched to a gene: 1. This CDR3 is 12 amino acids long. The germline V gene encodes CDR1 SEHNR and CDR2 FQNEAQ (reference sequence). For the CDR3, the DNA is TGTGCCAGCAGACTAGCGGGTAATGAGCAGTTCTTC. Amino acid sequence: CASRLAGNEQFF.

The V call is TRBV6-9, the J call TRBJ1-5; D ambiguous. CDR1 is MNHGY and CDR2 is SVAAGI in the germline V gene. The CDR3 runs 11 residues. Trimming took 8 bases from V and 6 from J, leaving 8 bases between them. The CDR3 here is CASRQRQPQHF. As DNA, the CDR3 is TGTGCCAGCCGCCAGCGTCAGCCCCAGCATTTT.

The CDR3 region is CASSTRGDTEAFF. CDR3 sequence (DNA): TGCGCCAGCAGCACCCGGGGTGACACTGAAGCTTTCTTT. The rearrangement uses TRBV5-1 and TRBJ1-1; D is unresolved. CDR3 size: 13 residues. Germline CDR1 and CDR2: SGHRS and YFSETQ. Trimming took off 4 bases at V and 3 bases at J, with 10 bases between the two ends.

The chain employs TRBV2 and TRBJ2-7; 7 nucleotides line up with TRBD1. The V gene's germline CDR1 is SNHLY and CDR2 FYNNEI. The V and J ends lost 7 bases and 0 bases, in that order; junction bases with no gene match: 6. The CDR3 is made up of 14 amino acids. The CDR3: CASIEGASSYEQYF. The CDR3 nucleotides are TGTGCCAGCATTGAGGGGGCGAGCTCCTACGAGCAGTACTTC.

This chain uses TRBV6-6 with TRBJ1-1; tentative D call: TRBD1 (6 bases). Germline V gene sequence: CDR1 MNHNY, CDR2 SVGAGI (reference sequence). The length of the CDR3 is 14 residues. Trimming removed 6 bases from V and 1 base from J, with 12 bases in between. The CDR3 protein is CASRGTLSNTEAFF. The DNA for the CDR3 is TGTGCCAGCAGAGGGACACTTTCGAACACTGAAGCTTTCTTT.

This chain joins TRBV5-4 and TRBJ2-3; unclear D gene. V gave up 1 base and J gave up 1 base, with 10 bases separating them. This CDR3 comprises 15 residues. Per germline, CDR1 SGHNT and CDR2 YYREEE (reference sequence). The CDR3 coding sequence is TGTGCCAGCAGCTTGATCGGCGGCCGCACAGATACGCAGTATTTT. It yields the protein CASSLIGGRTDTQYF.